This paragraph reports one TCR beta chain. The CDR3 totals 15 residues. The germline gives CDR1 KGHDR, CDR2 SFDVKD. Trimming pared 4 bases from V and 4 bases from J, leaving 13 bases between. The sample belongs to a study of blood T cell repertoires in COVID-19. For the study at large: COVID-19 samples, acute and convalescent, were from the United States, Italy and Spain. PBMCs, B-cell-depleted T cells, or T cells provided the cDNA or gDNA that made up the material.

Source study methods: The assay estimated nucleated cells by amplifying reference gene primers. Produced via immunoSEQ multiplex PCR; TCRdb's table is partial and in-frame only. V and J calls and clone size are copied from that table; D and trimming were computed from the DNA. The data contain 200,000 to 300,000 clones, 87% of them seen just once; the ten biggest clones take up around 7.8%. The rearrangement joins TRBV24-1 to TRBJ1-5, with D possibly being TRBD1 (5 bases). The sequence derives from a man aged 60 to 69 who had recovered from COVID-19. The sample was peripheral blood. CDR3 sequence (DNA): TGTGCCACCAGTGACCCGACAGCATCTAATCAGCCCCAGCATTTT. As protein: CATSDPTASNQPQHF.